This T cell receptor beta chain originates from a study of blood T cell repertoires in COVID-19. On the study more broadly: The study drew acute and convalescent COVID-19 samples from the United States, Italy and Spain. Nucleic acid was either cDNA or gDNA, and it came from T cells, B-cell-depleted T cells, or PBMCs.

With 0 bases clipped from V and 5 bases from J, the junction kept 7 bases outside the gene matches. The CDR3 has 15 residues. CDR1 is SGHRS and CDR2 is YFSETQ in the germline V gene. Participant reports of clinical history set cohort assignment. Sequencing used immunoSEQ multiplex PCR; TCRdb keeps in-frame clones, though not all of them. The sample carries some 190,000 clones, less than 85% recorded once. The sample was PBMCs or T cells enriched from blood (not recorded which). The clonotype originates from a woman in her twenties or thirties who had recovered from COVID-19. The chain employs TRBV5-1 and TRBJ1-1; TRBD1 matches at 7 bases. The chain's CDR3 is CASSLGGGQLTEAFF. CDR3 coding DNA: TGCGCCAGCAGCTTGGGTGGGGGACAGTTGACTGAAGCTTTCTTT.